The T cell receptor (beta chain) described here comes from a study of blood T cells in healthy people across ages. V lost 8 bases and J lost 1, with 9 bases in between. CDR3 length: 13 amino acids. Germline-derived CDR1 and CDR2 are SNHLY and FYNNEI. Through a sample-barcoded 5' primer and a J-beta primer mix, a second PCR was run for roughly 6 to 12 cycles. A 12-random-nucleotide template-switch adaptor tagged each cDNA molecule. TCRdb re-analysed the 5' RACE reads in MiXCR, keeping a single row per CDR3 protein. Among about 970,000 distinct CDR3 sequences listed, around 54% were seen once. This clonotype showed up just a few times. Its antigen is not known. General study findings and limits: Donor CMV status, an unknown factor, possibly confounded changes in expanded clonotypes. A greater number of naive CD4+ cells and higher diversity distinguished long-lived donors from aged donors.

This receptor was taken from an older woman in good health. This chain links TRBV2 with TRBJ1-5; D gene unclear. Sequencing used blood. The CDR3 bases are TGTGCCAGCGGCGGAGAGAGCAATCAGCCCCAGCATTTT. Its protein product is CASGGESNQPQHF.